Below, 26 T cell receptor beta chains from the same sample are listed, as sequenced in a study of T cell changes during pregnancy in multiple sclerosis. The data were produced by immunoSEQ multiplex PCR, yet TCRdb's version contains in-frame clones alone and is incomplete. The repertoire holds 50,000 to 60,000 clones, with approximately 90% as singletons. The sequencing used CD4+ T cells from peripheral blood mononuclear cells, collected in the first trimester of pregnancy. These receptors were obtained from a female donor with multiple sclerosis, enrolled in a pregnancy study.

The chain joins TRBV10-2 to TRBJ2-7, with 8 bases identical to TRBD1. V lost 4 bases, J lost 3 bases, and 20 bases stayed unmatched. The CDR3 loop spans 19 amino acids. Germline CDR1 is WSHSY and CDR2 is SAAADI. Here the CDR3 DNA reads TGCGCCAGCAGTGTGGACCCTTTACAGTTACAGGGGGTTTACTACGAGCAGTACTTC. Translated: CASSVDPLQLQGVYYEQYF.

V usage is TRBV6-5 and J usage is TRBJ1-1; D unresolved. The CDR3 runs 14 residues. Germline lookup yields CDR1 MNHEY and CDR2 SVGAGI. Trimming stripped 6 bases from V and 6 bases from J, with 17 bases between. The CDR3 sequence: CASRRKSGVAEAFF. In nucleotides, the CDR3 is TGTGCCAGCAGGCGTAAAAGTGGAGTCGCTGAAGCTTTCTTT.

There are a few counts of this clone. CDR3 amino acids: CASSQDLTAPYGYTF. DNA of the CDR3: TGTGCCAGCAGCCAAGATCTTACAGCCCCTTATGGCTACACCTTC. This rearrangement joins TRBV14 to TRBJ1-2; D is uncertain. Trimming took 0 bases from V and 5 from J, leaving 13 bases between them. CDR3 size: 15 residues. CDR1 is SGHDN, CDR2 FVKESK, per germline.

J is TRBJ2-5 and V is TRBV7-6, with 10 nucleotides matching TRBD1. The V gene end was trimmed by 5 bases and the J gene end by 5 bases; junction bases not matched to a gene: 5. The CDR3 consists of 14 residues. Germline V gene sequence: CDR1 SGHVS, CDR2 FNYEAQ. CDR3 amino acids: CASSPGTGEETQYF. CDR3 DNA: TGTGCCAGCAGCCCGGGGACAGGGGAGGAGACCCAGTACTTC.

This chain connects TRBV7-9 to TRBJ2-1, with a possible D match to TRBD2 (6 bases). Trimming shortened V by 2 bases and J by 8 bases, and 13 bases separated the two germline ends. The CDR3 contains 14 residues. CDR1 SEHNR and CDR2 FQNEAQ come from the germline V gene (reference sequence). The CDR3 DNA reads TGTGCCAGCAGCTTAAGTAGGGAGGAAGATGAGCAGTTCTTC. Translation: CASSLSREEDEQFF.

V and J are TRBV5-4 and TRBJ2-6; no clear D. Trimming shortened V by 0 bases and J by 0 bases, and 7 bases separated the two germline ends. The CDR3 runs 16 residues. CDR1 and CDR2 from the germline V gene are SGHNT and YYREEE (reference sequence). Here the CDR3 reads CASSLGLSSGANVLTF. CDR3 DNA: TGTGCCAGCAGCTTGGGACTGAGCTCTGGGGCCAACGTCCTGACTTTC.

The chain recombines TRBV19 with TRBJ2-1, with D tentatively TRBD1 (6 bases). Germline loops: CDR1 LNHDA, CDR2 SQIVND (reference sequence). This CDR3 spans 12 amino acids. Deletions cut 7 bases from V and 9 bases from J, with 13 bases between. CDR3 residues: CASKQGLGEQFF. The CDR3 coding sequence is TGTGCCAGTAAACAGGGTTTGGGTGAGCAGTTCTTC. The full variable domain, in which reference TRBV19 and TRBJ2-1 provide the parts outside the CDR3, is DGGITQSPKYLFRKEGQNVTLSCEQNLNHDAMYWYRQDPGQGLRLIYYSQIVNDFQKGDIAEGYSVSREKKESFPLTVTSAQKNPTAFYLCASKQGLGEQFFGPGTRLTVL.

The V gene is TRBV28, the J gene TRBJ1-5, with 11 bases that match TRBD1. V lost 4 bases to trimming and J lost 5 bases; unmatched junction nucleotides: 7. CDR3 size: 16 residues. CDR1 MDHEN and CDR2 SYDVKM come from the germline V gene. Here the CDR3 DNA reads TGTGCCAGCAGTTCCATCCGGGACAGGGGGTATCAGCCCCAGCATTTT. Translated, it gives CASSSIRDRGYQPQHF. Together with reference TRBV28 and TRBJ1-5, the CDR3 gives the full variable domain: DVKVTQSSRYLVKRTGEKVFLECVQDMDHENMFWYRQDPGLGLRLIYFSYDVKMKEKGDIPEGYSVSREKKERFSLILESASTNQTSMYLCASSSIRDRGYQPQHFGDGTRLSIL.

This chain links TRBV5-8 with TRBJ2-1; D unresolved. Germline CDR1 reads SGHTS; CDR2 reads YDEGEE. Trimming took 6 bases from V and 0 from J, leaving 10 bases between them. This CDR3 is 14 amino acids long. The CDR3 spells CASIFADSYNEQFF. The CDR3 nucleotides are TGTGCCAGCATTTTTGCGGACTCCTACAATGAGCAGTTCTTC.

V usage is TRBV21-1 and J usage is TRBJ2-3; TRBD1 is the table's D call and was not checked against the DNA. TRBV21-1 counts as a pseudogene. This CDR3 contains 15 residues. The CDR3 bases are TGTGCCAGCAGCAAACAAATAGCTACAGGGGATACGCAGTATTTT. This encodes CASSKQIATGDTQYF.

This sequence joins TRBV27 and TRBJ2-2; no clear D. Germline V gene data show CDR1 as MNHEY and CDR2 as SMNVEV (reference sequence). Between the trimmed V and J ends, which lost 3 bases and 0 bases, there was a span of 8 bases. The CDR3 sequence is 15 residues long. CDR3 bases: TGTGCCAGCAGTTTTTTTGCGGCGAACACCGGGGAGCTGTTTTTT. This codes for CASSFFAANTGELFF.

This clone occurred once. CDR3 loop: CASSSAGTGRIEQFF. The CDR3 bases are TGCGCCAGCAGCTCCGCCGGGACAGGGAGAATTGAGCAGTTCTTC. The chain combines TRBV5-1 with TRBJ2-1; 9 bases agree with TRBD1. V shed 3 bases, J shed 9 bases, and the junction held 10 bases outside the gene matches. The CDR3 has 15 residues. Germline CDR1 reads SGHRS; CDR2 reads YFSETQ.

The V and J genes are TRBV9 and TRBJ2-5, with 11 bases fitting TRBD2. The CDR3 has 18 amino acids. The V gene's germline CDR1 is SGDLS and CDR2 YYNGEE. The V segment lost 0 bases and the J segment 5 bases; nucleotides outside the gene matches: 12. The CDR3 is CASSVGASGGLVGETQYF. The DNA for the CDR3 is TGTGCCAGCAGCGTAGGGGCTAGCGGGGGGCTAGTCGGTGAGACCCAGTACTTC.

The chain carries TRBV19 and TRBJ2-1; D is undetermined. Trimming shortened V by 5 bases and J by 2 bases, and 13 bases separated the two germline ends. The CDR3 contains 15 residues. Germline assignment: CDR1 LNHDA and CDR2 SQIVND (reference sequence). CDR3 amino acids: CASSRPRLPYNEQFF. CDR3 sequence (DNA): TGTGCCAGTAGTCGTCCTCGACTCCCCTACAATGAGCAGTTCTTC.

The chain employs TRBV7-9 and TRBJ2-3, with D maybe TRBD2 (5 bases). CDR3 length: 15 residues. Trimming shortened V by 1 base and J by 4 bases, and 12 bases separated the two germline ends. The germline V gene has CDR1 SEHNR and CDR2 FQNEAQ (reference sequence). The CDR3 DNA sequence: TGTGCCAGCAGCTTAGGCCTAGCAAACGCAGATACGCAGTATTTT. Its translation: CASSLGLANADTQYF.

The chain has TRBV7-2 and TRBJ2-7; D may be TRBD1 (5 bases). Germline CDR1 and CDR2: SGHTA and FQGNSA. V lost 4 bases and J lost 6, with 19 bases in between. This CDR3 region has 15 residues. CDR3 residues: CASSSLAGSAAEQYF. The CDR3 DNA is TGTGCCAGCAGCTCTCTTGCAGGGTCGGCCGCCGAGCAGTACTTC.

This chain uses TRBV9 with TRBJ2-3; maybe TRBD2 (6 bases). Germline CDR1 SGDLS, CDR2 YYNGEE. This CDR3 is built from 14 residues. V was cut by 1 base and J by 2 bases, with 8 bases left in between. The CDR3 protein is CASSVSGPTDTQYF. CDR3 coding DNA: TGTGCCAGCAGCGTAAGCGGGCCCACAGATACGCAGTATTTT. The full variable domain, completed using reference TRBV9 and TRBJ2-3, is DSGVTQTPKHLITATGQRVTLRCSPRSGDLSVYWYQQSLDQGLQFLIQYYNGEERAKGNILERFSAQQFPDLHSELNLSSLELGDSALYFCASSVSGPTDTQYFGPGTRLTVL.

CDR3 nucleotides: TGTGCCAGTAGTACCTATGAGGGGGGGCCGGGCAATGAGCAGTTCTTC. Encoded protein: CASSTYEGGPGNEQFF. This chain joins TRBV19 and TRBJ2-1, with a possible D match to TRBD2 (7 bases). This CDR3 spans 16 amino acids. Germline V gene sequence: CDR1 LNHDA, CDR2 SQIVND (reference sequence). The germline V and J ends were trimmed by 4 bases and 6 bases, with 19 bases remaining between them.

V is TRBV10-3 and J is TRBJ1-5; D is unclear. This CDR3 region has 14 residues. Trimming stripped 4 bases from V and 5 bases from J, with 12 bases between. CDR1 and CDR2 (germline): ENHRY, SYGVKD. The CDR3 DNA is TGTGCCATCAGTGTCGGGGATGGGTATCAGCCCCAGCATTTT. It specifies CAISVGDGYQPQHF.

J is TRBJ2-6 and V is TRBV9, with D unresolved. This CDR3 spans 16 amino acids. Germline V lookup: CDR1 SGDLS, CDR2 YYNGEE. Between the trimmed V and J ends, which lost 5 bases and 0 bases, there was a span of 12 bases. This chain's CDR3 is CASSRILSSGANVLTF. The CDR3 nucleotides read TGTGCCAGCAGTCGCATCTTGAGCTCTGGGGCCAACGTCCTGACTTTC.

The chain carries TRBV27 and TRBJ2-3; D may be TRBD1 (6 bases). The germline CDR1 and CDR2 sequences are MNHEY and SMNVEV (reference sequence). This CDR3 is 15 amino acids long. Trimming shortened V by 2 bases and J by 3 bases, and 12 bases separated the two germline ends. Here the CDR3 reads CASSLGPGETDTQYF. The CDR3 nucleotides read TGTGCCAGCAGTTTAGGTCCAGGGGAGACAGATACGCAGTATTTT.

The rearrangement uses TRBV12-5 and TRBJ2-1; 13 positions agree with TRBD2. Trimming took 0 bases from V and 6 from J; bases not matched to a gene: 2. The CDR3 runs to 16 residues. Germline CDR1 and CDR2: LGHNT and FRNRAP. CDR3 sequence: CASGLVLAGGPNEQFF. As DNA, the CDR3 is TGTGCTAGTGGTTTGGTACTAGCGGGAGGGCCCAATGAGCAGTTCTTC. The full variable domain, its missing parts supplied by reference TRBV12-5 and TRBJ2-1, is DARVTQTPRHKVTEMGQEVTMRCQPILGHNTVFWYRQTMMQGLELLAYFRNRAPLDDSGMPKDRFSAEMPDATLATLKIQPSEPRDSAVYFCASGLVLAGGPNEQFFGPGTRLTVL.

The V and J genes are TRBV21-1 and TRBJ1-5; the table's D call TRBD1 went unverified against the DNA. TRBV21-1 represents a pseudogene. The CDR3 is 16 residues long. The CDR3 region is CASSLDRGPRNQPQHF. The CDR3, as DNA: TGTGCCAGCAGCCTGGACAGGGGGCCACGGAATCAGCCCCAGCATTTT.

The chain employs TRBV4-1 and TRBJ2-2, with TRBD2 as a possible D gene (6 bases). CDR1 and CDR2 (germline): MGHRA, YSYEKL. There are 14 residues in the CDR3. V was shortened by 4 bases and J by 7 bases, with 13 bases between the two germline ends. The CDR3 DNA sequence: TGCGCCAGCAGCCGGGCAAGACTAGTCGGGGAGCTGTTTTTT. Amino acid sequence: CASSRARLVGELFF.

The V gene is TRBV6-1, the J gene TRBJ2-3; the D gene is possibly TRBD1 (5 bases). Per germline, CDR1 MNHNS and CDR2 SASEGT. The CDR3 is made up of 13 amino acids. The V end was cut by 8 bases, the J end by 1 base, with 10 bases between. The CDR3 DNA reads as TGTGCCAGCTTCTTAGGGGGCACAGATACGCAGTATTTT. As protein: CASFLGGTDTQYF.

The CDR3 reads CASSLDSHNYGYTF. In DNA form, the CDR3 reads TGTGCCAGCAGCCTTGACAGCCATAACTATGGCTACACCTTC. The J gene is TRBJ1-2, the V gene TRBV7-9; a possible D gene is TRBD1 (5 bases). The CDR3 runs 14 residues. Germline-derived CDR1 and CDR2 are SEHNR and FQNEAQ (reference sequence). Deletions cut 5 bases from V and 1 base from J, with 11 bases between.